Listed here are 32 T cell receptor beta chains from one sample, sequenced in a study of blood T cell repertoires in COVID-19. This table comes from immunoSEQ multiplex PCR, and its TCRdb copy is limited to in-frame clones, with some not included. The sample includes under 200,000 clones, under 85% of them seen just once. Input material: peripheral blood. The receptors derive from a man aged 65 to 79 with acute or convalescent COVID-19.

The gene calls are TRBV19 and TRBJ1-6, with 9 bases lining up with TRBD1. Germline assignment: CDR1 LNHDA and CDR2 SQIVND (reference sequence). Losses at the gene ends were 5 bases for V and 7 bases for J; bases not matched to a gene: 6. CDR3 length: 15 amino acids. The CDR3, as DNA: TGTGCCAGTAGTCCCCGGACAGGGGTAAATTCACCCCTCCACTTT. Translation: CASSPRTGVNSPLHF.

This clone was counted once. The genes are TRBV10-2 and TRBJ2-3; 11 bases fit TRBD2. This CDR3 is 16 amino acids long. Germline assignment: CDR1 WSHSY and CDR2 SAAADI. V dropped 3 bases and J dropped 1; count of bases not matched to a gene: 3. The DNA for the CDR3 is TGCGCCAGCAGTGAACTACTAGCGGGGGGCACAGATACGCAGTATTTT. Amino acids: CASSELLAGGTDTQYF.

The chain couples TRBV6-5 to TRBJ2-1; D remains ambiguous. V was shortened by 2 bases and J by 6 bases, with 8 bases between the two germline ends. Germline lookup yields CDR1 MNHEY and CDR2 SVGAGI. The CDR3 is 13 amino acids. CDR3 loop: CASSYTLANEQFF. CDR3 coding DNA: TGTGCCAGCAGTTACACCCTGGCCAATGAGCAGTTCTTC.

The V call is TRBV6-1, the J call TRBJ1-1; 11 bases align to TRBD1. V dropped 4 bases and J dropped 4; count of bases not matched to a gene: 11. Germline values: CDR1 MNHNS, CDR2 SASEGT. This CDR3 region has 17 residues. The CDR3 DNA sequence: TGTGCCAGCAGTGTATATAACTCCGGGACAGGGGGCACTGAAGCTTTCTTT. The encoded protein is CASSVYNSGTGGTEAFF.

The chain combines TRBV5-1 with TRBJ1-1; 10 bases map to TRBD1. The CDR3 extends over 15 amino acids. V shed 4 bases and J 4 bases; nucleotides not matched to a gene: 7. CDR1 is SGHRS and CDR2 is YFSETQ in the germline V gene. The CDR3: CASSKRQGAGTEAFF. CDR3 nucleotides: TGCGCCAGCAGCAAAAGACAGGGGGCCGGCACTGAAGCTTTCTTT. Combining the CDR3 with reference TRBV5-1 and TRBJ1-1 gives the whole variable domain KAGVTQTPRYLIKTRGQQVTLSCSPISGHRSVSWYQQTPGQGLQFLFEYFSETQRNKGNFPGRFSGRQFSNSRSEMNVSTLELGDSALYLCASSKRQGAGTEAFFGQGTRLTVV.

This clone was recorded once. The genes are TRBV13 and TRBJ2-3, with D perhaps TRBD2 (5 bases). Germline V lookup: CDR1 PRHDT, CDR2 FYEKMQ (reference sequence). The CDR3 totals 16 residues. V was clipped by 2 bases and J by 2 bases, with 14 bases between them. Written as DNA, the CDR3 is TGTGCCAGCAGCTTAAAAATAGGACTCTCCACAGATACGCAGTATTTT. Protein: CASSLKIGLSTDTQYF.

The rearrangement links TRBV12-5 to TRBJ1-6; unclear D gene. Germline CDR1 is LGHNT and CDR2 is FRNRAP. This CDR3 contains 15 residues. Trimming shortened V by 0 bases and J by 7 bases, and 10 bases separated the two germline ends. The CDR3 loop is CASGLVLGWNSPLHF. CDR3 sequence (DNA): TGTGCTAGTGGTTTGGTATTGGGCTGGAATTCACCCCTCCACTTT.

The gene calls are TRBV5-4 and TRBJ2-3; the match to TRBD1 covers 7 bases. The J segment lost 1 base and the V segment lost 4 bases, leaving 6 bases of the junction unmatched. The CDR3 loop spans 15 amino acids. CDR1 and CDR2 from the germline V gene are SGHNT and YYREEE (reference sequence). CDR3 nucleotide sequence: TGTGCCAGCAGCCCCGGGACAGTTGGCACAGATACGCAGTATTTT. Its translation is CASSPGTVGTDTQYF.

The J gene is TRBJ2-1, the V gene TRBV30; 10 positions match TRBD2. The germline CDR1 and CDR2 sequences are GTSNPN and SVGIG (reference sequence). The CDR3 is 16 residues long. Trimming removed 3 bases from V and 0 bases from J; junction bases left unmatched: 5. CDR3 loop: CAWRQAGGLSYNEQFF. The CDR3 DNA reads TGTGCCTGGAGACAAGCGGGAGGGCTCTCCTACAATGAGCAGTTCTTC.

The gene calls are TRBV5-6 and TRBJ2-5, with D uncertain. The CDR3 has 14 amino acids. Germline V CDR1 and CDR2: SGHDT, YYEEEE. Deletions cut 0 bases from V and 0 bases from J, with 6 bases between. The CDR3 protein is CASSLVADQETQYF. In nucleotides, the CDR3 is TGTGCCAGCAGCTTGGTGGCAGACCAAGAGACCCAGTACTTC.

The chain combines TRBV5-6 with TRBJ1-5; no definite D call. V was cut by 0 bases and J by 6 bases, with 13 bases left in between. This CDR3 has 15 residues. The germline CDR1 and CDR2 sequences are SGHDT and YYEEEE. The CDR3 DNA follows: TGTGCCAGCAGCTTGGGGGCCTGGCAAGTTCAGCCCCAGCATTTT. It translates to CASSLGAWQVQPQHF.

The chain's CDR3 is CASSPTSGLGGPQYF. The CDR3 DNA reads as TGCGCCAGCAGCCCCACATCGGGACTAGGCGGTCCCCAGTACTTC. The V gene is TRBV5-1, the J gene TRBJ2-5; 8 positions agree with TRBD2. V gave up 4 bases and J gave up 9 bases; unmatched junction bases: 14. The CDR3 is 15 residues long. In germline, CDR1 is SGHRS, CDR2 YFSETQ.

A single count supports this clone. This rearrangement joins TRBV24-1 to TRBJ1-2; weak D call: TRBD1 (6 bases). Per germline, CDR1 KGHDR and CDR2 SFDVKD. V gave up 6 bases and J gave up 8 bases, with 18 bases separating them. CDR3 size: 14 residues. CDR3 residues: CATSTRTASRGYTF. In DNA, the CDR3 is TGTGCCACCAGTACCCGGACAGCCAGCCGGGGCTACACCTTC.

This clone was seen a single time. The chain uses TRBV6-4 and TRBJ1-2; 10 nucleotides align to TRBD1. CDR1 and CDR2 (germline): MRHNA, SNTAGT. The V segment lost 5 bases and the J segment 4 bases; nucleotides outside the gene matches: 7. This CDR3 contains 15 residues. The CDR3 spells CASSSRTGGPYGYTF. The CDR3 DNA follows: TGTGCCAGCAGTTCTCGGACAGGGGGTCCCTATGGCTACACCTTC.

This clone was seen a handful of times. The rearrangement links TRBV7-9 to TRBJ2-3; 7 bases map to TRBD2. The CDR3 is made up of 15 amino acids. Germline V CDR1 and CDR2: SEHNR, FQNEAQ (reference sequence). J lost 1 base, V lost 1 base, and 2 bases had no gene match. CDR3 nucleotides: TGTGCCAGCAGCTTAGATGCGGGGGGCACAGATACGCAGTATTTT. Translating it yields CASSLDAGGTDTQYF.

The chain has TRBV19 and TRBJ1-5, with D hard to call. Between the trimmed V and J ends, which lost 3 bases and 5 bases, there was a span of 11 bases. The germline gives CDR1 LNHDA, CDR2 SQIVND (reference sequence). This CDR3 is built from 14 residues. The CDR3 is CASSMLGEDQPQHF. DNA of the CDR3: TGTGCCAGTAGTATGCTAGGCGAGGATCAGCCCCAGCATTTT.

The gene calls are TRBV6-6 and TRBJ1-3, with 9 bases matching TRBD1. This CDR3 is built from 15 residues. The J segment lost 2 bases and the V segment lost 5 bases, leaving 4 bases of the junction unmatched. The germline CDR1 and CDR2 sequences are MNHNY and SVGAGI (reference sequence). The chain's CDR3 is CASSTGQGPGNTIYF. CDR3 DNA: TGTGCCAGCAGTACCGGACAGGGGCCTGGAAACACCATATATTTT.

Only a few counts were recorded for this clone. This chain connects TRBV3-1 (or the pseudogene TRBV3-2) to TRBJ1-2; D gene ambiguous. The germline CDR1 and CDR2 sequences are LGHDT and YNNKEL (reference sequence). The CDR3 is made up of 15 amino acids. V was clipped by 0 bases and J by 8 bases, with 16 bases between them. The CDR3 nucleotides are TGTGCCAGCAGCCAAGATAACAGTCTCGAGGGCGGCTACACCTTC. Its translation is CASSQDNSLEGGYTF.

The CDR3: CARTSGTGNTIYF. For the CDR3, the DNA is TGTGCCAGAACCTCGGGGACTGGAAACACCATATATTTT. The chain carries TRBV5-3 and TRBJ1-3; D gene ambiguous. TRBV5-3 is designated an ORF whose function remains uncertain. V shed 6 bases and J shed 2 bases, with 9 bases lying between them. CDR3 length: 13 amino acids.

The CDR3, as DNA: TGTGCCAGCAGTGATGGGACAGGGGGGAACACTGAAGCTTTCTTT. Protein sequence: CASSDGTGGNTEAFF. The V and J genes are TRBV6-1 and TRBJ1-1, with TRBD1 matching over 11 bases. Germline assignment: CDR1 MNHNS and CDR2 SASEGT. CDR3 length: 15 residues. J was trimmed by 1 base and V by 3 bases; bases with no gene match: 1.

The chain employs TRBV10-3 and TRBJ2-5; perhaps TRBD1 as D (5 bases). There are 13 residues in the CDR3. The germline gives CDR1 ENHRY, CDR2 SYGVKD. Trimming left V 4 bases short and J 4 bases short, with 10 bases between. The CDR3 DNA sequence: TGTGCCATCAGTGTAGAAAGGGGAGAGACCCAGTACTTC. As protein: CAISVERGETQYF.

This clone was observed a few times. The gene calls are TRBV4-2 and TRBJ2-6; 8 nucleotides align to TRBD1. Germline loops: CDR1 LGHNA, CDR2 YNFKEQ. The CDR3 is 18 amino acids. J was trimmed by 4 bases and V by 0 bases; bases with no gene match: 8. In DNA, the CDR3 is TGTGCCAGCAGCCAAGACTTAGGACAGGGTACCGGGGCCAACGTCCTGACTTTC. Its translation: CASSQDLGQGTGANVLTF.

This chain connects TRBV7-2 to TRBJ2-1; D might be TRBD2 (5 bases). CDR3 length: 15 residues. Germline assignment: CDR1 SGHTA and CDR2 FQGNSA. Trimming pared 4 bases from V and 12 bases from J, leaving 22 bases between. The CDR3 protein is CASSSGLRTQWWQFF. The CDR3, as DNA: TGTGCCAGCAGCTCCGGACTCCGAACGCAATGGTGGCAGTTCTTC. Full variable domain (outside the CDR3, taken from reference TRBV7-2 and TRBJ2-1): GAGVSQSPSNKVTEKGKDVELRCDPISGHTALYWYRQSLGQGLEFLIYFQGNSAPDKSGLPSDRFSAERTGGSVSTLTIQRTQQEDSAVYLCASSSGLRTQWWQFFGPGTRLTVL.

This clone appeared a few times. The chain is built from TRBV6-1 and TRBJ1-5, with 8 nucleotides matching TRBD1. In germline, CDR1 is MNHNS, CDR2 SASEGT. The CDR3 covers 17 residues. V shed 0 bases and J 7 bases; nucleotides not matched to a gene: 11. CDR3 DNA: TGTGCCAGCAGTGAAGCGGACCTCGGACAGGGAATACAGCCCCAGCATTTT. It encodes CASSEADLGQGIQPQHF.

The gene calls are TRBV19 and TRBJ2-7; D gene uncertain. V was shortened by 6 bases and J by 7 bases, with 16 bases between the two germline ends. There are 13 residues in the CDR3. Germline V gene sequence: CDR1 LNHDA, CDR2 SQIVND (reference sequence). CDR3 protein: CASSPQLMLEQYF. The CDR3 coding sequence is TGTGCCAGTAGCCCCCAACTTATGCTGGAGCAGTACTTC. Full variable domain (missing parts from reference TRBV19 and TRBJ2-7): DGGITQSPKYLFRKEGQNVTLSCEQNLNHDAMYWYRQDPGQGLRLIYYSQIVNDFQKGDIAEGYSVSREKKESFPLTVTSAQKNPTAFYLCASSPQLMLEQYFGPGTRLTVT.

This clone was seen more than once but under ten times. V gene TRBV7-6 combines with J gene TRBJ2-5; TRBD1 matches 8 bases. The V segment lost 1 base and the J segment 4 bases; nucleotides outside the gene matches: 8. Germline V lookup: CDR1 SGHVS, CDR2 FNYEAQ. This CDR3 spans 16 amino acids. The CDR3 DNA is TGTGCCAGCAGCTTAGGGACAGGGTATGCAGGAGAGACCCAGTACTTC. This codes for CASSLGTGYAGETQYF.

This rearrangement joins TRBV5-6 to TRBJ1-1; perhaps TRBD1 as D (5 bases). The germline V gene has CDR1 SGHDT and CDR2 YYEEEE. Trimming removed 1 base from V and 2 bases from J, with 24 bases in between. The length of the CDR3 is 19 residues. CDR3: CASSLFGRRGVGNNTEAFF. In nucleotides, the CDR3 is TGTGCCAGCAGCTTGTTTGGCAGGAGGGGAGTGGGGAATAACACTGAAGCTTTCTTT.

This chain joins TRBV5-1 and TRBJ2-7; D call uncertain. The germline V gene encodes CDR1 SGHRS and CDR2 YFSETQ. V lost 2 bases and J lost 1, with 7 bases in between. This CDR3 spans 13 amino acids. The CDR3 here is CASSFGESYEQYF. For the CDR3, the DNA is TGCGCCAGCAGCTTCGGTGAATCCTACGAGCAGTACTTC.

The chain combines TRBV4-2 with TRBJ2-1, with D unclear. V lost 3 bases and J 5 bases, leaving 14 bases between the germline ends. Germline V lookup: CDR1 LGHNA, CDR2 YNFKEQ. The CDR3 is 15 residues long. In nucleotides, the CDR3 is TGTGCCAGCAGCCAGGAACTCAGACTTAACAATGAGCAGTTCTTC. As protein: CASSQELRLNNEQFF.

The chain is built from TRBV6-5 and TRBJ2-5, with D tentatively TRBD2 (6 bases). CDR3 size: 14 residues. With 2 bases removed from V and 4 bases from J, the gap between germline ends came to 11 bases. Germline values: CDR1 MNHEY, CDR2 SVGAGI. This chain's CDR3 is CASSYGRQGETQYF. DNA for the CDR3: TGTGCCAGCAGTTACGGGAGGCAGGGAGAGACCCAGTACTTC.

The chain's CDR3 is CASSYSDTAGSPLHF. CDR3 sequence (DNA): TGTGCCAGCAGTTACTCAGACACCGCGGGTTCACCCCTCCACTTT. This rearrangement joins TRBV6-5 to TRBJ1-6; the D is unclear. Trimming pared 0 bases from V and 9 bases from J, leaving 12 bases between. Germline CDR1 MNHEY, CDR2 SVGAGI. This CDR3 has 15 amino acids.

The chain employs TRBV6-1 and TRBJ1-4; D remains unclear. V lost 3 bases to trimming and J lost 6 bases, with 11 bases between them. This CDR3 has 14 amino acids. The germline V gene has CDR1 MNHNS and CDR2 SASEGT. CDR3 sequence: CASSDVAAHEKLFF. The CDR3 coding sequence is TGTGCCAGCAGTGATGTCGCGGCCCATGAAAAACTGTTTTTT.